A selection of T cell receptor beta chains follows, all from one sample in a study of CD8 T cells in ankylosing spondylitis. TCRdb independently ran MiXCR on the 5' RACE reads; one entry per CDR3 protein. The sample comprises roughly 120,000 distinct CDR3 sequences, 12% to 15% of which are singletons, and about 2.7% rests with the top ten. Sequenced sample: blood, either unsorted or a sorted T cell fraction (not recorded which). The source is a female donor with ankylosing spondylitis or in good health (not recorded which). Both conserved end residues are part of each CDR3. A D gene is named only where the DNA matches it firmly. Expanded clones are given a class, and other clones once, few, many or no size at all.

DNA | CDR3 | D | J | size | V
TGTGCCAGCACGTCGGGGCTGGGCGAAAAACTGTTTTTT | CASTSGLGEKLFF | . | TRBJ1-4 | . | TRBV6-1
TGTGCCAGCAGTTTCAGGACATCAACTAGGTCTGGAAACACCATATATTTT | CASSFRTSTRSGNTIYF | . | TRBJ1-3 | . | TRBV6-5
TGCAGCGTCCCCACAGGGGACATGAACACTGAAGCTTTCTTT | CSVPTGDMNTEAFF | TRBD1 | TRBJ1-1 | . | TRBV29-1
TGCGCCAGCAGCTCTAGCGGGGGTCACACAGATACGCAGTATTTT | CASSSSGGHTDTQYF | TRBD2 | TRBJ2-3 | many | TRBV5-1
TGTGCCAGTAGTGTCGACGCCGACAGGCTCTATGGCTACACCTTC | CASSVDADRLYGYTF | . | TRBJ1-2 | many | TRBV19
TGTGCCAGCAGAGCGACTAGCGGGAGCTCTGGGGCCAACGTCCTGACTTTC | CASRATSGSSGANVLTF | TRBD2 | TRBJ2-6 | few | TRBV2
TGCAGCGTTCTCCGGGACAGGAGCTCCTACGAGCAGTACTTC | CSVLRDRSSYEQYF | TRBD1 | TRBJ2-7 | many | TRBV29-1
TGCAGCGTTGAGAACCGGACGTCAGAGACCCAGTACTTC | CSVENRTSETQYF | . | TRBJ2-5 | few | TRBV29-1
TGTGCCAGCTCACCAGTGACAGGGGGTTCCCATGAGCAGTTCTTC | CASSPVTGGSHEQFF | TRBD1 | TRBJ2-1 | few | TRBV18
TGTGCCACCAGCGGACATTCTAGGCAGAACACCGGGGAGCTGTTTTTT | CATSGHSRQNTGELFF | . | TRBJ2-2 | many | TRBV15
TGTGCCAGCAGCCAAGAACGGCTAGCGGCCTACAATGAGCAGTTCTTC | CASSQERLAAYNEQFF | TRBD2 | TRBJ2-1 | . | TRBV3-1
TGCGCCAGCAGCCAGACTTTGGGGGAGACCCAGTACTTC | CASSQTLGETQYF | . | TRBJ2-5 | many | TRBV10-1
TGTGCCAGCAGCCAAACTGTTAGCACAGATACGCAGTATTTT | CASSQTVSTDTQYF | . | TRBJ2-3 | . | TRBV3-1
TGTGCCAGTAGTAATCTGGACAGGGTGACAAACATTCAGTACTTC | CASSNLDRVTNIQYF | TRBD1 | TRBJ2-4 | many | TRBV19
TGTGCCAGCTCTCTCGGGTCAGGGGAGTTCTTC | CASSLGSGEFF | . | TRBJ2-1 | . | TRBV18
TGTGCCAGCAGCTTAACCAGCTCCTACAATGAGCAGTTCTTC | CASSLTSSYNEQFF | . | TRBJ2-1 | many | TRBV7-9
TGCGCCAGCAGCTTGAAGGGGTCGACAGATACGCAGTATTTT | CASSLKGSTDTQYF | . | TRBJ2-3 | . | TRBV5-1
TGTGCCAGCAGCAAAACAGGGGGCTACACTGAAGCTTTCTTT | CASSKTGGYTEAFF | TRBD1 | TRBJ1-1 | . | TRBV3-1
TGTGCCATCAGCTTACAGGGGCCTAACACTGAAGCTTTCTTT | CAISLQGPNTEAFF | TRBD1 | TRBJ1-1 | few | TRBV10-3
TGTGCCAGCAGTTTTAGGGGGACAGGGGCGCGCACAGATACGCAGTATTTT | CASSFRGTGARTDTQYF | TRBD1 | TRBJ2-3 | medium-sized | TRBV12-3/TRBV12-4
TGCAGTGCTAGACCCAGGGGCAATGAGCAGTTCTTC | CSARPRGNEQFF | . | TRBJ2-1 | many | TRBV20-1
TGCAGCGTTGAGGGACAGGGTCAAGAGACCCAGTACTTC | CSVEGQGQETQYF | TRBD1 | TRBJ2-5 | many | TRBV29-1
TGTGCCAGGTCTCAGGGAGATAGCAATCAGCCCCAGCATTTT | CARSQGDSNQPQHF | . | TRBJ1-5 | . | TRBV2
TGCAGTGCTAGAGCGTTCGGCGTGGGCGGCTACACCTTC | CSARAFGVGGYTF | . | TRBJ1-2 | many | TRBV20-1
TGTGCCAGCAGCTTTTCTCCGTCGAATGAGCAGTTCTTC | CASSFSPSNEQFF | . | TRBJ2-1 | few | TRBV7-3
TGTGCCAGCAGCTCAGGGGGCCTCTCAGAGACCCAGTACTTC | CASSSGGLSETQYF | TRBD1 | TRBJ2-5 | . | TRBV7-3
TGCAGCGTTGAAGAGTGGCTAGCGGGGTTCTACGAGCAGTACTTC | CSVEEWLAGFYEQYF | TRBD2 | TRBJ2-7 | few | TRBV29-1
TGCGCCAGCGCCTCGGAGATCTTATACGAGCAGTACTTC | CASASEILYEQYF | . | TRBJ2-7 | many | TRBV5-1
TGTGCCAGCAGTATGCTTAGCGGGAACAATGAGCAGTTCTTC | CASSMLSGNNEQFF | TRBD2 | TRBJ2-1 | . | TRBV28
TGCGCCAGCACCCTGCCTCAACAGGCGGGAGGGCGGTTCTTC | CASTLPQQAGGRFF | TRBD2 | TRBJ2-1 | many | TRBV10-1
TGTGCCTGGAGGCTAGCGGGCCTCTCCTACGAGCAGTACTTC | CAWRLAGLSYEQYF | TRBD2 | TRBJ2-7 | . | TRBV30
TGTGCCAGCAGAGAAAGACAGGGAGGCAATCAGCCCCAGCATTTT | CASRERQGGNQPQHF | TRBD1 | TRBJ1-5 | few | TRBV28
TGTGCCAGCACGCTCACAGGCTCCGTCGGGCGCAATCAGCCCCAGCATTTT | CASTLTGSVGRNQPQHF | . | TRBJ1-5 | . | TRBV6-2/TRBV6-3
TGCGCCAGCAGTCCTTCCAGGGAGAATGGCTACACCTTC | CASSPSRENGYTF | . | TRBJ1-2 | many | TRBV10-1
TGTGCCAGCAGCCAGACTGGACCCCACGGGGAGCAGTACTTC | CASSQTGPHGEQYF | . | TRBJ2-7 | . | TRBV5-4
TGCAGTGCGAACTTCAGGAGCGGGAGTCTCAATGAGCAGTTCTTC | CSANFRSGSLNEQFF | TRBD2 | TRBJ2-1 | many | TRBV20-1
TGTGCCAGCAGCTTGGGAGATCGGACTGAAGCTTTCTTT | CASSLGDRTEAFF | . | TRBJ1-1 | few | TRBV11-2
TGCAGTGCTATACAGGGGCGGAATACGCAGTATTTT | CSAIQGRNTQYF | TRBD1 | TRBJ2-3 | many | TRBV20-1
TGTGCCAGCTCGAAGGGGCCAGAAAATCAGCCCCAGCATTTT | CASSKGPENQPQHF | . | TRBJ1-5 | few | TRBV18
TGTGCCAGCAGTCGGGACTCCAAAAAACTCCAAGAGACCCAGTACTTC | CASSRDSKKLQETQYF | . | TRBJ2-5 | . | TRBV12-3/TRBV12-4
TGTGCCAGCAGTTGGGACAGGGGAAGCGATGGCTACACCTTC | CASSWDRGSDGYTF | TRBD1 | TRBJ1-2 | . | TRBV6-5
TGTGCCAGTTCTGGGCGCAGGGCGATAGGGCGAGAGACCCAGTACTTC | CASSGRRAIGRETQYF | . | TRBJ2-5 | many | TRBV28
TGTGCCAGCAGCCCCTCGGGGCTAGGGGTTTCACCCCTCCACTTT | CASSPSGLGVSPLHF | . | TRBJ1-6 | few | TRBV5-6
TGTGCCAGCAGCTTAGGCCCCGGGGCAGGGGGCCTTAATGAAAAACTGTTTTTT | CASSLGPGAGGLNEKLFF | TRBD1 | TRBJ1-4 | . | TRBV7-8
TGCAGTGCTAGAGCCCTGGGACAGGGGGAAACTGAAGCTTTCTTT | CSARALGQGETEAFF | TRBD1 | TRBJ1-1 | . | TRBV20-1
TGTGCCAGCAGTAGCTGGACTAGCGGGGGATACAATGAGCAGTTCTTC | CASSSWTSGGYNEQFF | TRBD2 | TRBJ2-1 | . | TRBV6-2/TRBV6-3
TGTGCCAGCAGTTTAGTAGCGGGGGATTACACCGGGGAGCTGTTTTTT | CASSLVAGDYTGELFF | TRBD2 | TRBJ2-2 | many | TRBV12-3/TRBV12-4
TGTGCCAGCACCCAGACAGTCTCGACCTCCGAGCAGTACTTC | CASTQTVSTSEQYF | . | TRBJ2-7 | many | TRBV12-3/TRBV12-4
TGTGCCAGCAGTTTTTCTAGCGGGAACACCGGGGAGCTGTTTTTT | CASSFSSGNTGELFF | TRBD2 | TRBJ2-2 | . | TRBV2
TGTGCCAGCAGTTACGTGGGGGATCGCACTGAAGCTTTCTTT | CASSYVGDRTEAFF | . | TRBJ1-1 | many | TRBV6-5
TGTGCCAGCATAGCCACCGGGACAGACTATGGCTACACCTTC | CASIATGTDYGYTF | TRBD1 | TRBJ1-2 | many | TRBV7-9
TGTGCCACCTCGGGACAGGGGTACAATGAGCAGTTCTTC | CATSGQGYNEQFF | TRBD1 | TRBJ2-1 | many | TRBV2
TGTGCCAGCAGTCCCTGGCCAGGATCGAACACCGGGGAGCTGTTTTTT | CASSPWPGSNTGELFF | . | TRBJ2-2 | many | TRBV12-3/TRBV12-4
TGTGCCAGCAGCCAAGATTTTCGGGGGGGCCAAGATACGCAGTATTTT | CASSQDFRGGQDTQYF | TRBD2 | TRBJ2-3 | many | TRBV4-2
TGCAGTGCTAGAGATCACCCAGTTGCGGATACGCAGTATTTT | CSARDHPVADTQYF | . | TRBJ2-3 | few | TRBV20-1
TGCGCCAGCAGCTTGTTATCCGGGACCAAAGAGACCCAGTACTTC | CASSLLSGTKETQYF | . | TRBJ2-5 | many | TRBV5-1
TGTGCTAGCAGCCTAGACAGGGGAGCAAATGAGCAGTTCTTC | CASSLDRGANEQFF | TRBD1 | TRBJ2-1 | many | TRBV7-7
TGTGCCAGCAGCTTTAACAGGGGGGGAAGTTTTAACACTGAAGCTTTCTTT | CASSFNRGGSFNTEAFF | TRBD1 | TRBJ1-1 | few | TRBV7-9